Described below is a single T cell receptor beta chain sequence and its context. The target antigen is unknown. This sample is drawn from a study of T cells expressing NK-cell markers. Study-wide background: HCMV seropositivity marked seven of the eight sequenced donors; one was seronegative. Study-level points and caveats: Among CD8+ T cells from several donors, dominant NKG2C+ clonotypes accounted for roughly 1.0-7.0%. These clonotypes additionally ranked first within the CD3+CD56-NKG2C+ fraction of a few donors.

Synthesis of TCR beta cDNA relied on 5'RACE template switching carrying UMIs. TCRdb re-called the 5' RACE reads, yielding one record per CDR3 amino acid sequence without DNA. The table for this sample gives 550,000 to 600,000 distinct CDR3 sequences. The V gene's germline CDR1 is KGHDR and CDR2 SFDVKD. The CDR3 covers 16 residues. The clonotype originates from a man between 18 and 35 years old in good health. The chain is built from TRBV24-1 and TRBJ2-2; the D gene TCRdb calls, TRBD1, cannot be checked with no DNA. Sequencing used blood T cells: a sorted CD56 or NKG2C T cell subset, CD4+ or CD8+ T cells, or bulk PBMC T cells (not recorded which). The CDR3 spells CATSDSGQGYTGELFF.